The subject of this entry is one TCR beta chain. Its antigen target is currently unknown. The germline gene is not matched at one end of the junction; a read error may be the cause. The library was built by means of the immunoSEQ multiplex PCR assay. For the multiplex PCR, a mixture combining 60 forward primers for TCR Vbeta segments and 13 reverse primers for TCR Jbeta segments was used. A multiplex PCR assay on genomic DNA amplified the CDR3 region of rearranged TCR beta genes. Amplified TCR beta libraries were sequenced as 87-base-pair reads on the Illumina HiSeq System. The published analysis was carried out like this. A later analysis tallied tens of millions of unique TCR beta chains across the 650 to 750 repertoires, and approximately 12 million of those chains were shared by two or more donors. Raw reads were error-corrected and collapsed into unique sequences with a nearest-neighbor algorithm that merged closely related sequences to remove PCR and sequencing errors. CDR3 sequences were aligned to IMGT reference sequences to assign V, D and J gene segments. Each retained sequence needed at least a six-nucleotide match to both a V gene segment and a J gene segment. Rearrangements were classified as productive when the CDR3 lacked stop codons and remained in frame with V and J, and all other rearrangements were classified as non-productive. Following IMGT convention, CDR3 was defined as the stretch from the second conserved V-encoded cysteine to the conserved J-encoded phenylalanine. The earlier analysis of about 570 of the donors excluded any sequence lacking an unambiguous match to a single V gene segment. In an earlier analysis of a few hundred of the donors, V segments were called functional above 56.7% productive rearrangements and were called segregating when the between-donor standard deviation exceeded 5%. A statistical classification framework was built for diagnosing cytomegalovirus status from the catalog of TCR beta chain sequences. In a later analysis, V and J genes were assigned by comparing TCR nucleotide sequences against IMGT/GENE-DB human TR gene sequences. In a later analysis, CDR3 sequences and most-parsimonious VDJ recombination scenarios were assigned using the TCRdist pipeline. In a later analysis, every TCR beta chain was defined by the combination of its CDR3 amino acid sequence and its V-gene family, and reads without a unique V-gene family were dropped. As a way to deal with suspected cross-contamination and a sequencing artifact, a later analysis dropped over 550 nucleotide sequences that were highly shared and had low generation probability. In a later analysis, a clonal expansion index for each public chain was calculated from normalized within-repertoire ranks of inferred template counts. In a later analysis, generation probabilities were computed using a VDJ recombination model fitted to out-of-frame rearrangements, and the results were checked against IGoR. A later analysis scored TCR-TCR, TCR-HLA and TCR-CMV co-occurrence with hypergeometric tests, applying a repertoire-size bias correction to TCR pairs. In a later analysis, false discovery rates were estimated by permuting HLA or CMV assignments 20 times. In a later analysis, co-occurring TCRs were grouped using DBSCAN, and TCRdist sequence similarity was added for clustering within HLA-allele-positive subsets. Repertoires with fewer than 30,000 or more than 120,000 public chains, plus five repertoires with anomalous nucleotide sharing, were excluded from co-occurrence clustering. TCRdb holds this immuneACCESS table with in-frame rearrangements only. Some clones are missing; in checked studies, unresolved V genes explain under half, and the rest has no known cause. V and J calls and clone size are those listed in that table; D and trimming were worked out from the DNA. The sample table contains some 40,000 clones; only one count was recorded for approximately 81% of them. In total, the top ten clones hold approximately 3% of the sample.

CDR1 and CDR2, per the germline V gene (reference sequence), are SEHNR and FQNEAQ. The CDR3 runs 16 residues from the cysteine to the phenylalanine. Just the 48-base CDR3 DNA is kept, in frame starting at base 1. The cohort comprised fewer than 750 healthy bone marrow donors. At the time of sampling, all cohort members were nominally healthy, though unrecorded immune exposures were likely present. The donor tested CMV seronegative, placing the donor among the 350 to 400 seronegative members of the cohort. A peripheral blood sample was provided by each donor, and peripheral blood mononuclear cells were used for TCR beta sequencing. Genomic DNA extraction from the blood cell samples was performed with the Qiagen DNeasy Blood Extraction Kit. The data were obtained in a study of cytomegalovirus exposure and HLA in healthy donors (dated by TCRdb to about 2017). About the investigation overall: An earlier analysis of roughly 630 of the donors reported 250 to 300 Gb of sequence data and 117 million unique TCR beta sequences from roughly 200 million T cells. An early release that covered 640 HLA-typed donors contained around 300 gigabases of sequencing data and tens of millions of unique TCR sequences. The genetic ancestry cluster associated with self-reported Caucasian donors included over 80% of the roughly 400 genotyped donors. The aim of the study was to test whether cataloging public T cell receptors could identify signatures of past pathogen exposure. The T cell repertoires of some 670 subjects were profiled by immunosequencing and related to cytomegalovirus serostatus. Along with the approximately 670-subject first cohort, a separate validation cohort of 120 different subjects was used. High-throughput TCR immunosequencing, statistical association of individual TCRs with disease status, and machine learning were combined to predict cytomegalovirus infection status. A later analysis re-examined previously published TCR beta repertoires from more than 650 donors and added high-resolution HLA genotyping to investigate patterns of TCR occurrence. Rather than using new phenotypic data, the later analysis identified candidate immune exposures from TCR beta sequences and from how often those sequences occurred across donors. An earlier analysis of about 600 of the donors used high-throughput TCR beta sequencing to judge whether each TCR beta V gene segment behaved as functional or pseudogenic. Donor age, sex, ethnicity and CMV serostatus were compiled together with the repertoire data. Genome-wide SNP genotypes for about 55% of the 666 donors were used in a later genetic analysis, which treated that subset as a discovery cohort. Every repertoire in the discovery cohort had been generated on one and the same sequencing platform. HLA typing included class I and class II loci at four-digit resolution. Typing coverage differed by locus: A, B, C, DRB1 and DQB1 were typed in about 620-640 donors, DQA1 in about 550, DPA1 in approximately 610, and DPB1 in approximately 450. Roughly five DR-DQ haplotypes were handled as single units for association and clustering, since linkage in the cohort was strong. Among almost 400 genotyped donors of the cohort, an average of approximately 240,000 unique TCR beta nucleotide sequences were sequenced per donor, about a sixth of them non-productive. Points the paper makes about the study in general: Most TCR sequences were seen in very few donors, while some public TCRs were found in many individuals. Because counts were too low, about 18 rarely observed V segments, including chromosome 9 orphons, were excluded from the earlier analysis of around 640 of the donors. Immune exposure information for the cohort was limited to CMV serostatus. In a later genetic analysis, fewer N-insertions in productive TCRs were reported among donors in an Asian-associated ancestry cluster than the approximately 670-donor mean. In a later analysis, HLA-associated TCR beta chains showed more clonal expansion and lower generation probabilities than non-associated chains that were equally common. Because HLA typing was unavailable for some donors at each locus, only the typed subset was used in association tests. A later analysis found that TCR association rates varied across HLA loci, with DRB1 alleles showing the most associated TCRs and HLA-C alleles the fewest. According to the authors, the approach could potentially be generalized to other disease states and immunological phenotypes. A later analysis associated roughly 17,000 TCR beta sequences with specific HLA alleles at a false discovery rate of 0.05. In an earlier analysis of some 550 of the donors, most TCR beta V segments were observed in productive rearrangements about 87% or about 30% of the time, broadly matching IMGT annotations. The presence/absence analyses assumed that sequencing depth was roughly uniform across donors, and that assumption may not be true. V-gene and J-gene trimming of TCR beta chains was associated with a missense DCLRE1C variant in a later genetic analysis, and the association was replicated in an independent cohort. Because the 87-base-pair reads could not distinguish some IMGT-functional V segments, including TRBV6-2 and TRBV6-3, those segments were excluded. Several of the top co-occurrence clusters appeared to be linked to parvovirus B19, influenza, CMV and Epstein-Barr virus, according to a later analysis. In this cohort, only TCR beta chains were sequenced, and detectable features were limited by the absence of alpha or paired-chain data. A group of highly shared sequence variants was considered likely to be a technical artifact of the sequencing pipeline. A few of the identified cytomegalovirus-associated TCR beta chains were confirmed in vitro to be specific for cytomegalovirus antigens. The study gave a list of more than 150 TCR beta chains associated with cytomegalovirus. In both the original and validation cohorts, the classifier was reported to diagnose cytomegalovirus status with high specificity and sensitivity. Linkage disequilibrium might explain the correlated functional status among segregating V segments, but an unknown experimental factor could not be excluded. A further reported finding was that TCR beta sequences accurately predicted the HLA-A and HLA-B alleles for most subjects in the first cohort. A later analysis found that most CMV-associated TCR beta chains appeared HLA-restricted, with HLA associations seemingly driven largely by CMV exposure. When HLA alleles, especially DR and DQ, strongly co-occurred, TCR associations were difficult to assign to individual alleles.

Recombination linked TRBV7-9 to TRBJ2-2; a tentative D call is TRBD1 (6 bases match). This TCR was sampled from a man aged 45-60 years in good health and CMV-seronegative. Source material: PBMCs. The nucleotide sequence reads TGTTCCAGCAGCTTCAGGGGCAGGGACAACACCGGGGAGCTGTTTTTT. Its translation is CSSSFRGRDNTGELFF.